Described below is a single T cell receptor beta chain sequence and its context. This receptor's antigen is unknown. No base-level quality is on record; no much larger clone is a single base apart. Other nucleotide sequences in the sample specify the same CDR3. The data are from a study of shared clonotypes between healthy human individuals (dated by TCRdb to the early 2020s). Regarding the research as a whole: Three men and a couple of women, aged 18 to 49 years, made up the cohort. To estimate repertoire size and how much clonotypes are shared between individuals, the study performed deep sequencing of blood TCR repertoires from roughly five healthy adults. Between about 0.9 and 9 billion PBMCs per donor were obtained by leukapheresis. For each donor, three plates each were used for CD4 naive and CD4 memory, two plates were used for CD8 naive, and one plate was used for CD8 memory. To increase sequencing depth and limit assay-specific biases, TCR repertoire library preparation and sequencing were carried out by different laboratories using diverse techniques. General findings and caveats noted by the study authors: The genetic and exposure-history diversity represented was limited by the small number of donors. Naive subsets generally had larger estimated clonotype richness than memory subsets did. Roughly 5.2% of naive CD4, approximately 3.7% of naive CD8, approximately 2% of memory CD4, and about 0.4% of memory CD8 clonotypes were shared across a few donors. Sampling was restricted to blood, and TCR repertoires in tissue are likely to differ from TCR repertoires in blood. Pairwise subsampling indicated that sequencing depth was expected to affect the degree of clonotype sharing among donors. Higher generation probabilities were observed for clonotypes shared by all four sorted-subset donors than for non-shared clonotypes. Incomplete sequencing was indicated by rarefaction of sorted-subset datasets, despite the large sequencing depth.

Using the deep immunoSEQ assay, TCR CDR3 regions were amplified from genomic DNA by multiplex PCR. Genomic DNA extracted from each cell subset was distributed evenly over all wells of several immunoSEQ 96-well plates, and each plate served as one replicate. For sorted subsets, each replicate PCR was loaded with 200 to 250 ng genomic DNA, equivalent to approximately 33,000 T cell genomes. Purified libraries were measured with a Qubit 3.0 fluorometer, size-checked on a Bioanalyzer 2100, and measured again with the KAPA Library Quantification kit. Each immunoSEQ 96-well plate was sequenced on its own single-read 150-cycle Illumina NextSeq 550 flow cell. The paper's data handling went like this. Because only junctional sequences without quality scores were contained in the immunoSEQ output, filtering matching that applied to full-length reads could not be performed. Sequences were annotated with PyIR, a Python wrapper for IgBLAST v1.9, using IMGT germline references to assign V/J genes and CDR3. Reads with weak V/J assignments (E-value above 1e-6), missing CDR3, stop codons, out-of-frame junctions, or ambiguous translated residues were removed. V3J clonotypes were defined as sequences sharing an identical inferred V gene, J gene, and CDR3 amino acid sequence. Percentage overlap between repertoires was computed as shared unique clonotypes divided by the size of the smaller repertoire. RTK rarefaction, the Chao1 estimator, and Recon v2.1 estimates of unobserved clonotypes were used to assess repertoire richness. For all TCRbeta clonotypes obtained by the gDNA method from four donors, generation probabilities were computed with OLGA. In TCRdb, the immuneACCESS table is reduced to in-frame sequences with V and J assigned. These tables do not hold every clone; where another copy was compared, an unresolved V gene accounts for under half, and the others remain unexplained. From that table come the V and J calls and clone size; the DNA was used to work out D and trimming. This sample has about a million clones in its table, and around three quarters of those were observed once. The ten most abundant clones make up about 0.89% of the sample.

Donors were healthy HIV-negative adults with no recently reported acute infections or vaccinations. All donors were Caucasian adults living in Nashville, Tennessee, USA. Magnetic negative selection was used to enrich CD4+ T cells, after which naive cells were positively selected on CD45RA and the negative fraction became the memory subset. Blood was collected by leukapheresis, and PBMCs were isolated by Ficoll-Histopaque density gradient centrifugation and then cryopreserved in liquid nitrogen vapor phase. Analytical flow cytometry was used to check the purity and quantity of every magnetically sorted T cell population. Genomic DNA was isolated from each sorted fraction and quantified by UV absorbance on a Nanodrop 2000c. V loses 0 bases of germline sequence and J loses 1 base, and the interval between the two ends is 7 bases. The CDR3 runs 15 residues from the cysteine to the phenylalanine. Just the 45-base CDR3 DNA is kept, in frame starting at base 1. CDR1 and CDR2 were assigned from the germline V gene (reference sequence) as SEHNR and FQNEAQ.

Sample: memory CD4+ T cells from PBMCs. The cell subset or site label, as the study defines it: CD45RA-negative fraction. The rearranged chain carries TRBV7-9 and TRBJ1-3; no D gene can be assigned with confidence. This sequence originates from a young man in good health. Some clones in this sample may be carry-over from other donors' samples. In nucleotides, the sequence is TGTGCCAGCAGCTTAGCTGGGCTTTCTGGAAACACCATATATTTT. Its protein product is CASSLAGLSGNTIYF.